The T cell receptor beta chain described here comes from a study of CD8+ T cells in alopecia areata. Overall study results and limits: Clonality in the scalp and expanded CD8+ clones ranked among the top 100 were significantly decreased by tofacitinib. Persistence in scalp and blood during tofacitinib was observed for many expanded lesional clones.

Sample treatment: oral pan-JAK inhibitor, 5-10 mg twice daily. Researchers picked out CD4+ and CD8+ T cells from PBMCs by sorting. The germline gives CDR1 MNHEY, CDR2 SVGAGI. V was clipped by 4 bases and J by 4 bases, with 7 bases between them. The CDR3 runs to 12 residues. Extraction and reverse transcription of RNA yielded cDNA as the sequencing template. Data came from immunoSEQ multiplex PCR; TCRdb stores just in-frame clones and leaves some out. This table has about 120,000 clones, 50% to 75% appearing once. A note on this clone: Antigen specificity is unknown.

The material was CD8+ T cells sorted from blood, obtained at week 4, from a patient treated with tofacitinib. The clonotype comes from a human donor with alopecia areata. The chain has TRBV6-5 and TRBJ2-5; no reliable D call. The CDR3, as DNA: TGTGCCAGCAGTTCCTACTCAGAGACCCAGTACTTC. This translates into CASSSYSETQYF.